A single sample is the source of the 8 T cell receptor beta chains below, sequenced in a study of CD8 T cells in Susac syndrome. A quantity of about 0.5 to 1 ug RNA underwent reverse transcription using random hexamers. Each CDR3 protein gets one entry after TCRdb re-called the immunoSEQ multiplex PCR reads with MiXCR. The sample records 150,000 or so distinct CDR3 sequences, about 94% being singletons. Sequencing was done on a sample of CD8+ T cells from PBMCs. The receptor source for this set is a human donor with multiple sclerosis.

This clonotype was observed once. The genes are TRBV4-3 and TRBJ2-2, with D unresolved. Germline CDR1 reads LGHNA; CDR2 reads YSLEER. Trimming left V 0 bases short and J 0 bases short, with 5 bases between. The CDR3 contains 15 residues. CDR3 loop: CASSQEGANTGELFF. DNA for the CDR3: TGCGCCAGCAGCCAAGAAGGCGCGAACACCGGGGAGCTGTTTTTT.

The V and J genes are TRBV4-1 and TRBJ2-1; TRBD2 might be the D (6 bases). The germline V gene encodes CDR1 MGHRA and CDR2 YSYEKL. The length of the CDR3 is 11 residues. Trimming removed 2 bases at V and 12 bases at J, with 8 bases between. The CDR3 spells CASSQSGGQFF. Written as DNA, the CDR3 is TGCGCCAGCAGCCAATCCGGGGGGCAGTTCTTC.

This chain joins TRBV29-1 and TRBJ2-3; TRBD2 might be the D (6 bases). Between the trimmed V and J ends, which lost 3 bases and 5 bases, there was a span of 21 bases. Germline V gives CDR1 SQVTM, CDR2 ANQGSEA. CDR3 length: 16 residues. The CDR3 DNA follows: TGCAGCGTTGAGGTGTTTTTGGGCGGGGAGCGAGATACGCAGTATTTT. Its protein is CSVEVFLGGERDTQYF.

J is TRBJ2-3 and V is TRBV30; possible D gene TRBD1, 5 bases. The CDR3 loop spans 14 amino acids. CDR1 and CDR2 from the germline V gene are GTSNPN and SVGIG (reference sequence). The germline V and J ends were trimmed by 2 bases and 2 bases, with 11 bases remaining between them. The CDR3 reads CAWSKDTNTDTQYF. Written as DNA, the CDR3 is TGTGCCTGGAGTAAGGACACGAACACAGATACGCAGTATTTT. Drawing the rest from reference TRBV30 and TRBJ2-3, the complete variable domain is SQTIHQWPATLVQPVGSPLSLECTVEGTSNPNLYWYRQAAGRGLQLLFYSVGIGQISSEVPQNLSASRPQDRQFILSSKKLLLSDSGFYLCAWSKDTNTDTQYFGPGTRLTVL.

The rearrangement uses TRBV27 and TRBJ1-2, with D uncertain. The germline gives CDR1 MNHEY, CDR2 SMNVEV (reference sequence). There are 13 residues in the CDR3. V dropped 3 bases and J dropped 8 bases, with 13 bases sitting between them. CDR3 nucleotides: TGTGCCAGCAGTTTTGACCCTAGGGAAGGCTACACCTTC. Translated: CASSFDPREGYTF.

The CDR3 is CAWSEVLADTQYF. DNA for the CDR3: TGTGCCTGGAGTGAAGTTCTTGCAGATACGCAGTATTTT. V gene TRBV30 combines with J gene TRBJ2-3; D gene uncertain. Germline V gene sequence: CDR1 GTSNPN, CDR2 SVGIG (reference sequence). This CDR3 comprises 13 residues. The V and J ends lost 1 base and 4 bases respectively, with 9 bases between them.

V is TRBV5-1 and J is TRBJ2-1; D is uncertain. V was pared by 6 bases and J by 5 bases, with 12 bases between. CDR1 and CDR2 from the germline V gene are SGHRS and YFSETQ. This CDR3 comprises 13 residues. The CDR3 loop is CASTAWRDNEQFF. The CDR3 DNA reads TGCGCCAGCACCGCCTGGCGCGACAATGAGCAGTTCTTC.

V usage is TRBV12-3 or TRBV12-4 and J usage is TRBJ2-5; unclear D gene. V lost 1 base and J 5 bases, leaving 8 bases between the germline ends. The CDR3 is 13 amino acids. CDR3 amino acids: CASSLVFAETQYF. CDR3 DNA sequence: TGTGCCAGCAGTTTAGTCTTCGCGGAGACCCAGTACTTC.